These 27 T cell receptor beta chains were all obtained from the same sample, sequenced in a study of patients and donors after allogeneic stem cell transplantation. One entry per CDR3 protein results from TCRdb running MiXCR on the RT-PCR reads. The sample has about a million distinct CDR3 sequences; 15% to 20% are singletons. Sequenced input: blood, either unsorted or a sorted T cell fraction (not recorded which). These receptors were taken from a human donor who was either an allogeneic HSCT recipient or a stem cell or donor lymphocyte infusion donor (not recorded which). It is not recorded whose cells these are; they may come from a transplant donor.

The V call is TRBV5-6, the J call TRBJ2-5, with unresolved D. Germline loops: CDR1 SGHDT, CDR2 YYEEEE. Trimming removed 1 base at V and 5 bases at J, with 12 bases between. The CDR3 consists of 14 residues. The CDR3 DNA sequence: TGTGCCAGCAGCTTGTCTGGCGTTCCGGAGACCCAGTACTTC. Encoded protein: CASSLSGVPETQYF.

J is TRBJ1-3 and V is TRBV6-2 or TRBV6-3; D uncertain. Trimming took off 7 bases at V and 0 bases at J, with 10 bases between the two ends. The CDR3 runs to 14 residues. Germline V gives CDR1 MNHEY, CDR2 SVGEGT. CDR3 loop: CASTAGSSGNTIYF. CDR3 bases: TGTGCCAGCACGGCGGGGAGCTCTGGAAACACCATATATTTT.

This clonotype was seen more than once but under ten times. The chain couples TRBV5-1 to TRBJ1-1, with D uncertain. The germline V gene encodes CDR1 SGHRS and CDR2 YFSETQ. Trimming left V 0 bases short and J 8 bases short, with 5 bases between. The CDR3 consists of 11 residues. The CDR3 loop reads CASSLDHEAFF. The CDR3 region has the DNA TGCGCCAGCAGCTTGGACCACGAAGCTTTCTTT.

The rearrangement uses TRBV9 and TRBJ2-5; 7 positions match TRBD2. This CDR3 is built from 15 residues. CDR1 and CDR2 from the germline V gene are SGDLS and YYNGEE. J lost 5 bases, V lost 4 bases, and 11 bases had no gene match. The CDR3 DNA sequence: TGTGCCAGCAGCACCCCTGCGGGGGTCGCGGAGACCCAGTACTTC. Residues: CASSTPAGVAETQYF.

This chain connects TRBV7-3 to TRBJ2-1, with D perhaps matching TRBD2 (5 bases). V lost 5 bases to trimming and J lost 4 bases, with 12 bases between them. Germline V gene sequence: CDR1 SGHTA, CDR2 FQGTGA. This CDR3 region has 14 residues. CDR3 region: CASSPDGVYNEQFF. Here the CDR3 DNA reads TGTGCCAGCAGCCCCGACGGGGTGTACAATGAGCAGTTCTTC.

This chain connects TRBV6-1 to TRBJ2-3; 8 bases map to TRBD2. Looked up from germline, CDR1 is MNHNS and CDR2 is SASEGT. The CDR3 runs to 14 residues. J lost 4 bases, V lost 6 bases, and 6 bases had no gene match. DNA of the CDR3: TGTGCCAGCAGCATCGGACTAGCTTCAGATACGCAGTATTTT. Translation: CASSIGLASDTQYF.

The rearrangement joins TRBV12-3 or TRBV12-4 to TRBJ2-3; TRBD2 matches at 7 bases. Trimming took 5 bases from V and 1 from J; bases not matched to a gene: 6. The CDR3 length is 15 residues. The CDR3 nucleotides read TGTGCCAGCAGTCCCTCCACTAGCGGCACAGATACGCAGTATTTT. It specifies CASSPSTSGTDTQYF.

This clonotype was detected only a few times. The chain couples TRBV4-3 to TRBJ1-1; D possibly corresponds to TRBD1 (5 bases). Trimming stripped 1 base from V and 3 bases from J, with 15 bases between. The germline V gene has CDR1 LGHNA and CDR2 YSLEER. The CDR3 consists of 16 residues. For the CDR3, the DNA is TGCGCCAGCAGCCAAGTTGTACGGGGCGCTTACACTGAAGCTTTCTTT. It is translated as CASSQVVRGAYTEAFF.

The chain combines TRBV7-9 with TRBJ1-4; TRBD1 might be the D (5 bases). Between the trimmed V and J ends, which lost 1 base and 6 bases, there was a span of 12 bases. CDR3 length: 15 amino acids. The germline gives CDR1 SEHNR, CDR2 FQNEAQ (reference sequence). The CDR3 DNA follows: TGTGCCAGCAGCTTAGTTCCGGGGGTGGATGAAAAACTGTTTTTT. Amino acid sequence: CASSLVPGVDEKLFF. Full variable domain (rest looked up from reference TRBV7-9 and TRBJ1-4): DTGVSQNPRHKITKRGQNVTFRCDPISEHNRLYWYRQTLGQGPEFLTYFQNEAQLEKSRLLSDRFSAERPKGSFSTLEIQRTEQGDSAMYLCASSLVPGVDEKLFFGSGTQLSVL.

This clonotype was found a few times. V is TRBV12-3 or TRBV12-4 and J is TRBJ1-2; TRBD1 might be the D (6 bases). The CDR3 covers 14 residues. V was pared by 7 bases and J by 12 bases, with 24 bases between. The CDR3 bases are TGTGCCAGCACCACCTGGGCCCAGGGGCCGCCTAACACCTTC. It yields the protein CASTTWAQGPPNTF.

This clonotype has just a few counts. The CDR3 region has the DNA TGTGCCAGCAGCCCCAGACTAGCGGGGTCCTACGAGCAGTACTTC. Amino acid sequence: CASSPRLAGSYEQYF. The genes are TRBV4-2 and TRBJ2-7; 11 nucleotides align to TRBD2. Germline V CDR1 and CDR2: LGHNA, YNFKEQ. After removal of 4 bases from V and 1 base from J, the junction contained 3 bases not matched to a gene. The CDR3 runs 15 residues.

This clonotype was detected only a few times. V gene TRBV28 combines with J gene TRBJ2-2, with D tentatively TRBD1 or TRBD2 (5 bases each). The ends were cut back, 5 bases at V and 1 base at J, with 11 bases in the middle. CDR1 MDHEN and CDR2 SYDVKM come from the germline V gene. This CDR3 is 15 amino acids long. In nucleotides, the CDR3 is TGTGCCAGCAGTACCCTTGGGGGGAACACCGGGGAGCTGTTTTTT. Translating gives CASSTLGGNTGELFF.

In its sample, this clonotype was seen many times. The chain couples TRBV27 to TRBJ1-2; 8 bases align to TRBD1. From germline, CDR1 is MNHEY and CDR2 SMNVEV (reference sequence). V was clipped by 3 bases and J by 4 bases; unmatched bases: 4. CDR3 size: 14 residues. This CDR3 is CASSLGQERYGYTF. As DNA, the CDR3 is TGTGCCAGCAGTTTGGGACAGGAGCGCTATGGCTACACCTTC.

This clonotype was picked up a small number of times. V is TRBV4-1 and J is TRBJ2-1; D ambiguous. In germline, CDR1 is MGHRA, CDR2 YSYEKL. The CDR3 sequence is 17 residues long. The V end lost 1 base, the J end lost 2 bases, and 15 bases lay between the germline ends. Here the CDR3 DNA reads TGCGCCAGCAGCCAAGCAAGTCTTAGGGCCACCTACAATGAGCAGTTCTTC. This codes for CASSQASLRATYNEQFF.

The rearrangement links TRBV20-1 to TRBJ2-1; D uncertain. The germline V gene encodes CDR1 DFQATT and CDR2 SNEGSKA (reference sequence). V shed 5 bases and J shed 1 base, with 6 bases lying between them. The CDR3 runs 12 residues. CDR3 sequence (DNA): TGCAGTGCTCAGTTATCCTACAATGAGCAGTTCTTC. Translated, it gives CSAQLSYNEQFF.

This clonotype was seen only a few times. The gene calls are TRBV7-9 and TRBJ2-1, with D tentatively TRBD2 (5 bases). Germline loops: CDR1 SEHNR, CDR2 FQNEAQ (reference sequence). The V end lost 4 bases, the J end lost 8 bases, and 18 bases lay between the germline ends. The CDR3 contains 15 residues. The CDR3 spells CASSSQPLARDEQFF. CDR3 DNA: TGTGCCAGCAGCTCTCAACCGCTAGCACGGGATGAGCAGTTCTTC.

This clonotype was recorded at least ten times. The CDR3 DNA sequence: TGTGCCAGCAGTACCAACTATGGCTACACCTTC. Translated, it gives CASSTNYGYTF. The chain links TRBV28 to TRBJ1-2, with D hard to call. The germline gives CDR1 MDHEN, CDR2 SYDVKM. The CDR3 spans 11 residues. The germline V and J ends were trimmed by 5 bases and 2 bases, with 3 bases remaining between them.

The chain joins TRBV10-3 to TRBJ1-5; no reliable D call. The CDR3 sequence is 14 residues long. Germline V gene sequence: CDR1 ENHRY, CDR2 SYGVKD. The V and J ends lost 0 bases and 6 bases respectively, with 9 bases between them. The CDR3 protein is CAISESEVSQPQHF. CDR3 nucleotide sequence: TGTGCCATCAGTGAGTCGGAAGTGAGTCAGCCCCAGCATTTT.

This clonotype was seen many times. The chain has TRBV2 and TRBJ1-4; no clear D. There are 14 residues in the CDR3. With 6 bases removed from V and 0 bases from J, the gap between germline ends came to 8 bases. CDR1 and CDR2 (germline): SNHLY, FYNNEI. CDR3 nucleotides: TGTGCCAGCAGAGGACGGTCAACTAATGAAAAACTGTTTTTT. Its translation is CASRGRSTNEKLFF.

This clonotype was seen many times. The J gene is TRBJ1-3, the V gene TRBV9, with D perhaps matching TRBD1 (5 bases). Between the trimmed V and J ends, which lost 2 bases and 4 bases, there was a span of 13 bases. Germline V gives CDR1 SGDLS, CDR2 YYNGEE. CDR3 size: 15 residues. The CDR3, as DNA: TGTGCCAGCAGCGTCAGGGTAGCGGACGGAAACACCATATATTTT. Its translation: CASSVRVADGNTIYF.

This clonotype was picked up a small number of times. The rearrangement joins TRBV6-2 or TRBV6-3 to TRBJ1-1, with D perhaps matching TRBD1 (5 bases). Trimming took 5 bases from V and 4 from J, leaving 17 bases between them. Germline V lookup: CDR1 MNHEY, CDR2 SVGEGT. The CDR3 sequence is 15 residues long. For the CDR3, the DNA is TGTGCCAGCAGTCCCCGGGAAGGGGTTTTCACTGAAGCTTTCTTT. Translated: CASSPREGVFTEAFF.

This clonotype showed up just a few times. The chain joins TRBV5-5 to TRBJ2-1; the match to TRBD2 covers 7 bases. CDR3 length equals 11 residues. Germline V gives CDR1 SGHKS, CDR2 YYEKEE (reference sequence). Trimming at V came to 2 bases and at J to 14 bases, leaving 4 bases not matched to a gene. The CDR3 spells CASSFGLEKFF. CDR3 sequence (DNA): TGTGCCAGCAGCTTCGGACTAGAAAAGTTCTTC.

V and J are TRBV2 and TRBJ2-2; possible D gene TRBD1, 5 bases. This CDR3 contains 15 residues. Looked up from germline, CDR1 is SNHLY and CDR2 is FYNNEI. The ends were cut back, 4 bases at V and 2 bases at J, with 11 bases in the middle. The CDR3 DNA reads TGTGCCAGCAGTGCGACAGCTGTCAACACCGGGGAGCTGTTTTTT. Protein product: CASSATAVNTGELFF.

V usage is TRBV11-3 and J usage is TRBJ2-5; D is perhaps TRBD2 (6 bases). The CDR3 extends over 14 amino acids. Germline loops: CDR1 SGHNT, CDR2 YENEEA. The V end was cut by 6 bases, the J end by 1 base, with 12 bases between. For the CDR3, the DNA is TGTGCCAGCAGAACAGGTAGCGGCCAAGAGACCCAGTACTTC. It encodes CASRTGSGQETQYF.

The DNA of the CDR3 is TGCGCCAGCAGCTTGGTGGCGGACTCTGGAAACACCATATATTTT. It encodes CASSLVADSGNTIYF. V is TRBV5-1 and J is TRBJ1-3; D call uncertain. V was shortened by 0 bases and J by 0 bases, with 7 bases between the two germline ends. CDR1 is SGHRS, CDR2 YFSETQ, per germline. The CDR3 has 15 residues.

This clonotype turned up a few times. This chain joins TRBV14 and TRBJ2-2; D is undetermined. V was pared by 3 bases and J by 7 bases, with 15 bases between. There are 15 residues in the CDR3. Germline-derived CDR1 and CDR2 are SGHDN and FVKESK. The CDR3 loop reads CASSHRIRRVGELFF. CDR3 sequence (DNA): TGTGCCAGCAGCCATCGCATTCGGCGTGTCGGGGAGCTGTTTTTT.

V gene TRBV3-1 combines with J gene TRBJ2-1; weak D call: TRBD2 (8 bases). V lost 0 bases to trimming and J lost 7 bases, with 19 bases between them. The CDR3 loop spans 17 amino acids. The V gene's germline CDR1 is LGHDT and CDR2 YNNKEL (reference sequence). CDR3 in amino acids: CASSQEAGAGGINEQFF. In DNA form, the CDR3 reads TGTGCCAGCAGCCAAGAAGCGGGGGCAGGGGGAATAAATGAGCAGTTCTTC.